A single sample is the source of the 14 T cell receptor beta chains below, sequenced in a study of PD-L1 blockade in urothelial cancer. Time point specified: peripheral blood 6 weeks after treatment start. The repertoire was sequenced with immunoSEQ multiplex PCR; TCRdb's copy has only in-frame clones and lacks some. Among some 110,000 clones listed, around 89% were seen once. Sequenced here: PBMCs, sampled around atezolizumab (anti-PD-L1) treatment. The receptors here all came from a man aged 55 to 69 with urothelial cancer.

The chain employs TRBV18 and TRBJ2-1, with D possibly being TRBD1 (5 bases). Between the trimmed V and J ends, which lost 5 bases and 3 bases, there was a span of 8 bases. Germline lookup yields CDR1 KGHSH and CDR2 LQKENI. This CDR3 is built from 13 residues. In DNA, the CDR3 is TGTGCCAGCTCAGTCGACAGCTACAATGAGCAGTTCTTC. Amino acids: CASSVDSYNEQFF. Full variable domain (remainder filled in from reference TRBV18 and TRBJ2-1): NAGVMQNPRHLVRRRGQEARLRCSPMKGHSHVYWYRQLPEEGLKFMVYLQKENIIDESGMPKERFSAEFPKEGPSILRIQQVVRGDSAAYFCASSVDSYNEQFFGPGTRLTVL.

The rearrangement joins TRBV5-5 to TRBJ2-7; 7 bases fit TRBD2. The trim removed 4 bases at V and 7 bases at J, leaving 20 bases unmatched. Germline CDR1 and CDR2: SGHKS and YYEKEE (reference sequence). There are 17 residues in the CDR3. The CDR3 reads CASSRRGQGGPLWEQYF. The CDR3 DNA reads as TGTGCCAGCAGCCGGAGGGGTCAGGGAGGGCCCCTGTGGGAGCAGTACTTC.

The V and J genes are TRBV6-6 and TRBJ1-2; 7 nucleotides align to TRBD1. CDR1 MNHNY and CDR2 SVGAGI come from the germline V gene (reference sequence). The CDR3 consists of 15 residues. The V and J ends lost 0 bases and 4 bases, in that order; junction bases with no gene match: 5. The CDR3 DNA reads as TGTGCCAGCAGTTACTCTGGGGCAGGGGGCTATGGCTACACCTTC. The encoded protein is CASSYSGAGGYGYTF.

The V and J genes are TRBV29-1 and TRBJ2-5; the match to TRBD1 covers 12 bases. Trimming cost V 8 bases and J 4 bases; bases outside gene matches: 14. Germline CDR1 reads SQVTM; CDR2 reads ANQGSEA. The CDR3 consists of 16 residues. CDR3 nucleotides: TGCAGCCAGACGCAAGCCGGGACAGGGGGCGTAGAGACCCAGTACTTC. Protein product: CSQTQAGTGGVETQYF.

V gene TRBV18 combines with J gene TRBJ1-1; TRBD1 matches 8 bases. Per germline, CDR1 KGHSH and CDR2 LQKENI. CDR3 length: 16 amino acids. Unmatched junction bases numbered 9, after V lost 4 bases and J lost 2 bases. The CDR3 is CASSHSADRGNTEAFF. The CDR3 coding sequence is TGTGCCAGCTCACACTCCGCTGACAGGGGTAACACTGAAGCTTTCTTT.

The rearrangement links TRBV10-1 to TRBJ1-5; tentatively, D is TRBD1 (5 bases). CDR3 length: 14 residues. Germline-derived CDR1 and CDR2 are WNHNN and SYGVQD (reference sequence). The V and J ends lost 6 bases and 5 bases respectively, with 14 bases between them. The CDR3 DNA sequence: TGCGCCAGCAGGCCGGCGGGGGATGATCAGCCCCAGCATTTT. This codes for CASRPAGDDQPQHF.

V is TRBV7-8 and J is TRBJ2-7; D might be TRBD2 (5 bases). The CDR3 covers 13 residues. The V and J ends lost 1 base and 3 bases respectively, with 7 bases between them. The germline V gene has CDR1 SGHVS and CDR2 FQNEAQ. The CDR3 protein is CASSLGGNYEQYF. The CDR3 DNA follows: TGTGCCAGCAGCTTAGGAGGGAACTACGAGCAGTACTTC.

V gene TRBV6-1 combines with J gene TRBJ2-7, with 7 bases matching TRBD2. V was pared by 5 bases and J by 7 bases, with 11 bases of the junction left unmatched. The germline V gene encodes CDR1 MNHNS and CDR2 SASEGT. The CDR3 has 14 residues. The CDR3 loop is CASSPGRASGEQYF. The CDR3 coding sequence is TGTGCCAGCAGTCCGGGGAGGGCTTCTGGGGAGCAGTACTTC.

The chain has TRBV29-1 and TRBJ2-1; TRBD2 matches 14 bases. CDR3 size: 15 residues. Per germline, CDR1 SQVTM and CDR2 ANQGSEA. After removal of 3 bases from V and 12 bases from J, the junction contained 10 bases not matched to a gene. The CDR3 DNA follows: TGCAGCGTTGATCAGGGACTAGCGGGAGTGGGTGGGCAGTTCTTC. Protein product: CSVDQGLAGVGGQFF.

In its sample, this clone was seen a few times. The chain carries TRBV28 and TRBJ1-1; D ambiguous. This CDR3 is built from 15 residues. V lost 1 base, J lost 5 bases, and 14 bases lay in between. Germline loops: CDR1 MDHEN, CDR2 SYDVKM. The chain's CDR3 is CASSLYEVSRTEAFF. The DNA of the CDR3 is TGTGCCAGCAGTTTATATGAAGTATCGAGGACTGAAGCTTTCTTT.

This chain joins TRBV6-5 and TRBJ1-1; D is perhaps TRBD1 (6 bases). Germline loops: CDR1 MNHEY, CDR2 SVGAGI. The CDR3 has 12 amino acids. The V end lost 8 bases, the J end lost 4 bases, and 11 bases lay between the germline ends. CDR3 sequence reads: CASARGGTEAFF. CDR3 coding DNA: TGTGCCAGCGCTAGGGGGGGCACTGAAGCTTTCTTT.

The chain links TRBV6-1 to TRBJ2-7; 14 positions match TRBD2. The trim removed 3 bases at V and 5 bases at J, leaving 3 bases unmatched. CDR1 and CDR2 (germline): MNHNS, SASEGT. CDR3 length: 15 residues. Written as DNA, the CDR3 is TGTGCCAGCAGTGAGGGGACTAGCGGGAGTAACGAGCAGTACTTC. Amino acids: CASSEGTSGSNEQYF.

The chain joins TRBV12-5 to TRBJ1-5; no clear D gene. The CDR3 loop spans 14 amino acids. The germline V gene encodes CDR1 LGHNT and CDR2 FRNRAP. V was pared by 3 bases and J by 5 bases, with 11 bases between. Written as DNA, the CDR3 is TGTGCTAGTGGTTTTCTCTTGGGCGATCAGCCCCAGCATTTT. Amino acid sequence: CASGFLLGDQPQHF.

CDR3 in amino acids: CASRLDTSSYEQYF. The CDR3 nucleotides are TGTGCCAGCAGACTGGACACAAGCTCCTACGAGCAGTACTTC. This chain joins TRBV2 and TRBJ2-7, with D maybe TRBD1 (5 bases). The V gene lost 6 bases and the J gene lost 0 bases, with 12 bases spanning the gap. There are 14 residues in the CDR3. Germline V gene data show CDR1 as SNHLY and CDR2 as FYNNEI.